The clone carrying this T cell receptor beta chain was seen a single time. Its antigen is undetermined. The sample originates from a study of cytomegalovirus exposure and HLA in healthy donors. General observations from the study: One cluster of highly shared sequence variants probably arose as a sequencing artifact. As a later analysis showed, several of the most significant clusters appeared to be linked to common viral pathogens.

The PCR ran on 60 Vbeta and 13 Jbeta primers. Data came from immunoSEQ multiplex PCR; TCRdb stores just in-frame clones and leaves some out. The table shows 100,000 to 150,000 clones, with around 80% occurring only once. The ends lost 4 bases at V and 1 base at J; junction bases unmatched: 5. Germline V CDR1 and CDR2: PRHDT, FYEKMQ (reference sequence). There are 16 residues in the CDR3. The chain joins TRBV13 to TRBJ2-7; 12 positions agree with TRBD2. The specimen sequenced was PBMCs. This TCR was sampled from a man aged 25-45 years in good health and CMV-seropositive. The CDR3 bases are TGTGCCAGCAGCTCTAGCGGGAGGGCCATATCCTACGAGCAGTACTTC. Translated, it gives CASSSSGRAISYEQYF.